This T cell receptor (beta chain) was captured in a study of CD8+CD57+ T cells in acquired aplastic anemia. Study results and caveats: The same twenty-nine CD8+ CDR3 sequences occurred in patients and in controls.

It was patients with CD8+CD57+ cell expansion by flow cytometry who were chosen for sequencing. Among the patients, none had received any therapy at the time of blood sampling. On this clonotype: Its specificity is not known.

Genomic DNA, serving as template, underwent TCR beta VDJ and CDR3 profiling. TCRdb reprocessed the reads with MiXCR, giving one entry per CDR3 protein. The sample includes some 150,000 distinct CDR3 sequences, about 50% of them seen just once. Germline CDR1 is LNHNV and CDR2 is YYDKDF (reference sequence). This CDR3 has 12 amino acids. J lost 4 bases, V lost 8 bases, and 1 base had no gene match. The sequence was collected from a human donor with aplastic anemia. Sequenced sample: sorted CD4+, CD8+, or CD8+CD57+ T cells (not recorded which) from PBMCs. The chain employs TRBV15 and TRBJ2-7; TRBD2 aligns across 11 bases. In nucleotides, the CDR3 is TGTGCCACCTCTAGCGGGGGGTACGAGCAGTACTTC. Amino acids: CATSSGGYEQYF. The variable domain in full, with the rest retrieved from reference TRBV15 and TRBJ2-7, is DAMVIQNPRYQVTQFGKPVTLSCSQTLNHNVMYWYQQKSSQAPKLLFHYYDKDFNNEADTPDNFQSRRPNTSFCFLDIRSPGLGDTAMYLCATSSGGYEQYFGPGTRLTVT.